Given below is one T cell receptor beta chain in context. Antigen specificity is unknown. Per the germline V gene, CDR1 is SNHLY and CDR2 is FYNNEI. The CDR3 spans 16 residues. Trimming removed 7 bases at V and 4 bases at J, with 22 bases between. Stated treatment: oral pan-JAK inhibitor, 5-10 mg twice daily. This record belongs to a study of CD8+ T cells in alopecia areata. Study-wide findings and caveats: Compared with normal scalp, lesional scalp had higher clonality and more expanded CD8+ clones.

RNA, once extracted, was reverse transcribed into cDNA for use as the sequencing template. TCRdb's table, derived via immunoSEQ multiplex PCR, lists solely in-frame clones and lacks some. Found here are about 180,000 clones, roughly 50% of them singletons; the top ten hold approximately 10%. The sequence was collected from a human donor with alopecia areata. The V and J genes are TRBV2 and TRBJ1-1, with D possibly being TRBD1 (5 bases). Sequences were derived from CD8+ T cells sorted from blood, sampled at week 24, from a patient treated with tofacitinib. CDR3 nucleotides: TGTGCCAGCAAAGCAGGGACCGAGGGCAAGGGCACTGAAGCTTTCTTT. It encodes CASKAGTEGKGTEAFF.